This is a list of T cell receptor beta chains from one sample in a study of T-cell memory formation after mild COVID-19. Using its own MiXCR run on the 5' RACE reads, TCRdb lists one record per CDR3 protein. This table holds 470,000 or so distinct CDR3 sequences, 15% to 20% found once. The material sequenced was PBMCs or a T cell subset sorted from them (not recorded which). These receptors all stem from a man between 18 and 35 years old who had mild COVID-19 (a few samples of this study predate the infection). Cell type and time point are not known. Each CDR3 is given with its conserved first and last residue. A D gene is named only where the DNA matches it firmly. Clone size is shown for a subset of rows, as once, few, many or a class of expanded clone.

clone_size j_call v_call d_call cdr3_aa cdr3_nt
. TRBJ2-3 TRBV5-1 . CASSIAGNTDTQYF TGCGCCAGCAGCATTGCGGGGAACACAGATACGCAGTATTTT
few TRBJ1-1 TRBV12-3/TRBV12-4 . CASSLWTLTGNTEAFF TGTGCCAGCAGTTTATGGACCTTGACAGGGAACACTGAAGCTTTCTTT
many TRBJ2-7 TRBV20-1 . CSAIRPATDYEQYF TGCAGTGCGATCCGCCCGGCCACAGACTACGAGCAGTACTTC
. TRBJ1-2 TRBV7-9 TRBD1 CASGRTYYQGDDGYTF TGTGCCAGCGGCCGTACCTATTACCAGGGGGACGATGGCTACACCTTC
. TRBJ2-7 TRBV7-3 . CASSSQDMAEQYF TGTGCCAGCAGCTCTCAGGACATGGCCGAGCAGTACTTC
. TRBJ2-1 TRBV5-1 TRBD2 CASSPSSGRADQYNEQFF TGCGCCAGCAGCCCTTCTAGCGGGAGAGCCGATCAGTACAATGAGCAGTTCTTC
. TRBJ2-5 TRBV30 . CAWRPPTGETQYF TGTGCCTGGAGGCCCCCGACTGGAGAGACCCAGTACTTC
few TRBJ1-1 TRBV2 TRBD1 CASREQGLRNTEAFF TGTGCCAGCAGAGAACAGGGGTTAAGGAACACTGAAGCTTTCTTT
. TRBJ1-1 TRBV12-3/TRBV12-4 . CASSSGPTGTDTEAFF TGTGCCAGCAGTTCCGGACCTACAGGGACGGACACTGAAGCTTTCTTT
many TRBJ1-2 TRBV3-1 . CASSQGLGGYTF TGTGCCAGCAGCCAAGGTCTGGGTGGCTACACCTTC
few TRBJ2-2 TRBV3-1 . CASSLSVPDTGELFF TGTGCCAGCAGCCTTTCCGTCCCGGACACCGGGGAGCTGTTTTTT
. TRBJ1-2 TRBV20-1 . CSARGGGGGYGYTF TGCAGTGCTAGAGGTGGAGGAGGTGGCTATGGCTACACCTTC
many TRBJ2-3 TRBV6-2/TRBV6-3 . CASSSNEADTQYF TGTGCCAGCAGTTCCAATGAGGCCGATACGCAGTATTTT
. TRBJ1-5 TRBV28 . CASRGVPQGQPQHF TGTGCCAGCAGGGGGGTCCCTCAAGGGCAGCCCCAGCATTTT
. TRBJ2-5 TRBV7-3 TRBD2 CASSRSGGQETQYF TGTGCCAGCAGCCGTAGCGGGGGCCAAGAGACCCAGTACTTC
many TRBJ1-3 TRBV28 . CASSSGPLGNTIYF TGTGCCAGCAGCTCGGGTCCCCTCGGAAACACCATATATTTT
. TRBJ1-1 TRBV5-1 . CASSLEYGGRTEAFF TGCGCCAGCAGCTTGGAGTACGGGGGGCGCACTGAAGCTTTCTTT
. TRBJ2-1 TRBV7-2 . CASTVLRDKQFF TGTGCCAGCACCGTACTTAGGGATAAGCAGTTCTTC
few TRBJ2-1 TRBV5-4 . CASSGPLGFYNEQFF TGTGCCAGCAGCGGGCCTCTAGGGTTCTACAATGAGCAGTTCTTC
few TRBJ2-7 TRBV15 TRBD2 CATSRPAGRNYEQYF TGTGCCACCAGCAGACCAGCGGGGAGGAACTACGAGCAGTACTTC
few TRBJ1-1 TRBV7-9 . CASSLQGGPNTEAFF TGTGCCAGCAGCTTACAAGGGGGACCTAACACTGAAGCTTTCTTT
many TRBJ2-3 TRBV20-1 TRBD2 CSAIVQAGSDTQYF TGCAGTGCTATCGTCCAAGCGGGGTCAGATACGCAGTATTTT
. TRBJ2-3 TRBV20-1 . CSASYPQGADTQYF TGCAGTGCTAGTTATCCGCAGGGAGCAGATACGCAGTATTTT
many TRBJ1-2 TRBV5-6 . CASSSGGYGYTF TGTGCCAGCAGCTCCGGTGGATATGGCTACACCTTC
few TRBJ2-7 TRBV24-1 TRBD1 CATRTGGNKTYEQYF TGTGCCACCAGGACAGGGGGTAACAAGACCTACGAGCAGTACTTC
. TRBJ2-7 TRBV19 . CASSNQEYYEQYF TGTGCCAGTAGTAACCAGGAATACTACGAGCAGTACTTC
few TRBJ2-5 TRBV7-2 . CASSPDIETQYF TGTGCCAGCAGCCCCGATATAGAGACCCAGTACTTC
. TRBJ2-3 TRBV28 TRBD1 CASSFRGIGTDTQYF TGTGCCAGCAGTTTCAGGGGGATTGGCACAGATACGCAGTATTTT
. TRBJ2-1 TRBV20-1 TRBD2 CSARVPRGGGEQFF TGCAGTGCTAGAGTTCCGCGGGGGGGAGGTGAGCAGTTCTTC
. TRBJ1-1 TRBV4-1 . CASSQDYVVRAFF TGCGCCAGCAGCCAAGATTACGTTGTTCGGGCTTTCTTT
. TRBJ2-2 TRBV28 . CASSLGGLYTGELFF TGTGCCAGCAGTTTGGGTGGGCTTTACACCGGGGAGCTGTTTTTT
. TRBJ1-5 TRBV12-3/TRBV12-4 TRBD1 CASSSDRGYQPQHF TGTGCCAGCAGTTCGGACAGGGGATATCAGCCCCAGCATTTT
. TRBJ2-7 TRBV24-1 . CATSVGGSSYEQYF TGTGCCACCAGTGTAGGGGGGAGCTCCTACGAGCAGTACTTC
. TRBJ2-2 TRBV5-1 . CASSSTWNTGELFF TGCGCCAGCAGTAGTACCTGGAACACCGGGGAGCTGTTTTTT
. TRBJ2-4 TRBV12-3/TRBV12-4 TRBD1 CASRTNRGGAKNIQYF TGTGCCAGCAGAACTAACAGGGGTGGGGCCAAAAACATTCAGTACTTC
few TRBJ1-2 TRBV7-3 . CASSPQKGGYGYTF TGTGCCAGCAGCCCTCAAAAAGGGGGCTATGGCTACACCTTC
few TRBJ1-4 TRBV4-3 TRBD1 CASSQGQGGRKLFF TGCGCCAGCAGCCAAGGGCAGGGGGGAAGAAAACTGTTTTTT
few TRBJ1-1 TRBV7-9 TRBD1 CASSLHDRDTEAFF TGTGCCAGCAGCCTACATGACAGGGACACTGAAGCTTTCTTT
few TRBJ1-3 TRBV7-7 . CASSSSAGDGNTIYF TGTGCTAGCAGCTCAAGTGCCGGGGACGGAAACACCATATATTTT
. TRBJ1-5 TRBV20-1 TRBD1 CSASYRGLSQPQHF TGCAGTGCTAGTTACAGGGGGCTGAGTCAGCCCCAGCATTTT
many TRBJ2-3 TRBV5-4 TRBD2 CASSSTTSGAYTQYF TGTGCCAGCAGCTCGACGACTAGCGGGGCATATACGCAGTATTTT
few TRBJ2-2 TRBV6-1 . CASLRTGLSGELFF TGTGCCAGCCTCAGGACTGGCCTCTCCGGGGAGCTGTTTTTT
few TRBJ1-2 TRBV27 . CASSYFPPKANYGYTF TGTGCCAGCAGTTATTTCCCGCCTAAAGCAAACTATGGCTACACCTTC
many TRBJ2-3 TRBV7-9 TRBD2 CASTLAASGSTDTQYF TGTGCCAGCACCCTGGCGGCTAGCGGTAGCACAGATACGCAGTATTTT
few TRBJ2-7 TRBV10-1 TRBD2 CASSRGDGYEQYF TGCGCCAGCAGCCGGGGGGACGGGTACGAGCAGTACTTC
many TRBJ2-1 TRBV29-1 . CSVEGRGNKVAYNEQFF TGCAGCGTTGAGGGCAGGGGAAATAAGGTAGCCTACAATGAGCAGTTCTTC
few TRBJ2-5 TRBV28 . CASSPRSFMLETQYF TGTGCCAGTTCCCCGAGGAGTTTTATGTTAGAGACCCAGTACTTC
. TRBJ1-4 TRBV28 . CASSLAGGATNEKLFF TGTGCCAGCAGTTTGGCAGGCGGGGCAACTAATGAAAAACTGTTTTTT
few TRBJ1-2 TRBV5-1 . CASSEEALRQDGYTF TGCGCCAGCAGCGAAGAAGCACTGCGGCAAGACGGCTACACCTTC
many TRBJ1-2 TRBV6-6 TRBD1 CASSYSSDRVGYTF TGTGCCAGCAGTTACTCGAGTGACAGGGTTGGCTACACCTTC
few TRBJ2-2 TRBV12-3/TRBV12-4 . CAGSPGKGHTGELFF TGTGCCGGCTCGCCCGGGAAGGGGCACACCGGGGAGCTGTTTTTT
few TRBJ2-1 TRBV3-1 . CASSHGGRYNEQFF TGTGCCAGCAGCCATGGGGGGCGATACAATGAGCAGTTCTTC
. TRBJ1-5 TRBV5-5 . CASSLDLGGYQPQHF TGTGCCAGCAGCTTGGATTTGGGGGGCTATCAGCCCCAGCATTTT
. TRBJ2-5 TRBV7-3 . CASSLNGGLGSETQYF TGTGCCAGCAGCTTAAATGGTGGCCTGGGGTCAGAGACCCAGTACTTC
. TRBJ2-7 TRBV12-3/TRBV12-4 TRBD1 CASSLQEGRGRKGVGYEQYF TGTGCCAGCAGCCTCCAGGAGGGCAGGGGGCGCAAAGGGGTTGGTTACGAGCAGTACTTC
few TRBJ1-2 TRBV6-2/TRBV6-3 TRBD1 CASTRTLGQAYGYTF TGTGCCAGCACCCGGACCTTGGGACAGGCTTATGGCTACACCTTC
. TRBJ2-2 TRBV2 . CASGGQGAGELFF TGTGCCAGTGGGGGACAAGGGGCCGGGGAGCTGTTTTTT
few TRBJ1-6 TRBV5-8 TRBD1 CASSEHTGASSPLHF TGTGCCAGCAGCGAACACACAGGGGCGAGCTCACCCCTCCACTTT
few TRBJ2-1 TRBV6-1 . CATTPRARSYNEQFF TGTGCCACCACTCCCCGGGCTAGGTCCTACAATGAGCAGTTCTTC
. TRBJ2-3 TRBV4-1 TRBD1 CASSQYRGTDTQYF TGCGCCAGCAGCCAATACAGGGGAACAGATACGCAGTATTTT